A selection of T cell receptor beta chains follows, all from one sample in a study of neoadjuvant nivolumab and ipilimumab in lung cancer. Measured with immunoSEQ multiplex PCR; TCRdb has only the in-frame clones, and not every one. In the table there are some 27,000 clones, more than 70% of which are singletons. This sample comprised peripheral blood, obtained before neoadjuvant nivolumab, alone or with ipilimumab. Source of these receptors: an adult with non-small cell lung cancer. The CDR3 runs from the conserved cysteine through the conserved F or W. D genes are given only for firm matches. Size is omitted from some rows. Given values are once, few, many or a class for expanded clones.

NA	TRBV28	TRBD1	TRBJ1-1	TGTGCCAGCAGCCTAGGGACAGGGGGGAACACTGAAGCTTTCTTT	CASSLGTGGNTEAFF
NA	TRBV7-2	TRBD2	TRBJ2-1	TGTGCCAGCTCCTCAACTAGCGGCTCCTACAATGAGCAGTTCTTC	CASSSTSGSYNEQFF
NA	TRBV20-1	NA	TRBJ2-1	TGCAGTGCTACCCCGGATGAGCAGTTCTTC	CSATPDEQFF
NA	TRBV6-1	NA	TRBJ1-3	TGTGCCACCGCGGGGTTTGGAAACACCATATATTTT	CATAGFGNTIYF
few	TRBV14	TRBD1	TRBJ2-7	TGTGCCAGCAGCTTGACAGGGAACGAGCAGTACTTC	CASSLTGNEQYF
once	TRBV4-1	TRBD1	TRBJ1-4	TGCGCCAGCAGCCCCACAGGGGCACCTCCGAGACTGTTTTTT	CASSPTGAPPRLFF
NA	TRBV7-2	NA	TRBJ2-7	TGTGCCAGCAGCTTAGGGGGCCCGAGGATCGCCTACGAGCAGTACTTC	CASSLGGPRIAYEQYF
NA	TRBV5-1	NA	TRBJ2-1	TGCGCCAGCAGCCTAGAATCCGGGAAGTACAATGAGCAGTTCTTC	CASSLESGKYNEQFF
NA	TRBV5-1	TRBD2	TRBJ2-1	TGCGCCAGCAGATTCGGGGGGGGCTCCTACAATGAGCAGTTCTTC	CASRFGGGSYNEQFF
NA	TRBV29-1	NA	TRBJ2-5	TGCAGCGCAACTGGGGGGGGCGAAGAGACCCAGTACTTC	CSATGGGEETQYF
NA	TRBV14	NA	TRBJ2-3	TGTGCCAGCAGCCAAGTCGCGGGCTACGGCACAGATACGCAGTATTTT	CASSQVAGYGTDTQYF
NA	TRBV20-1	NA	TRBJ1-2	TGCAGTGCTAGGGGAGGAGGCTACACCTTC	CSARGGGYTF
NA	TRBV9	NA	TRBJ2-5	TGTGCCAGCAGCGAGGCCAAAACAGGGTTGGAGACCCAGTACTTC	CASSEAKTGLETQYF
NA	TRBV4-2	TRBD2	TRBJ2-3	TGTGCCAGCAGCCATCTCGGTACTAGCGTCACTAGCACAGATACGCAGTATTTT	CASSHLGTSVTSTDTQYF
NA	TRBV6-1	NA	TRBJ1-2	TGTGCCAGCAGTGAAGCGTCAGGTTATAGGACCTTC	CASSEASGYRTF
NA	TRBV18	NA	TRBJ1-2	TGTGCCAGCTCACGATCCCGGGACGGATACTATGGCTACACCTTC	CASSRSRDGYYGYTF
NA	TRBV19	TRBD1	TRBJ1-1	TGTGCCAGTAGTTTCGGGACAGACACTGAAGCTTTCTTT	CASSFGTDTEAFF
NA	TRBV9	NA	TRBJ2-5	TGTGCCAGCAGCTTGCGGACGGAAGAGACCCAGTACTTC	CASSLRTEETQYF
NA	TRBV5-6	TRBD1	TRBJ1-4	TGTGCCAGCAGCGCGGGACAGCCTAATGAAAAACTGTTTTTT	CASSAGQPNEKLFF
NA	TRBV9	NA	TRBJ2-1	TGTGCCAGCAGCGTAGACGTGGGTCCCGGCTACAATGAGCAGTTCTTC	CASSVDVGPGYNEQFF
NA	TRBV7-9	NA	TRBJ2-2	TGTGCCAGCAGCTTAGGCCGGGCTGCGAACACCGGGGAGCTGTTTTTT	CASSLGRAANTGELFF
NA	TRBV9	NA	TRBJ2-2	TGTGCCAGCAGCGTAATTGACAGGATAGAAATTACCGGGGAGCTGTTTTTT	CASSVIDRIEITGELFF
NA	TRBV5-4	TRBD1	TRBJ1-1	TGTGCCGGTCACAGGGGAATGAACACTGAAGCTTTCTTT	CAGHRGMNTEAFF
NA	TRBV7-9	TRBD2	TRBJ2-3	TGTGCCAGCAGCTTGCAAGCGGGGGGGCACGCAGATACGCAGTATTTT	CASSLQAGGHADTQYF
NA	TRBV11-2	NA	TRBJ2-5	TGTGCCAGCAGCTTACGGACCCGGACCCCCATATGGGGGACCCAGTACTTC	CASSLRTRTPIWGTQYF
NA	TRBV7-3	NA	TRBJ2-2	TGTGCCAGCAGCTTACGGGGTGGCACCGGGGAGCTGTTTTTT	CASSLRGGTGELFF
NA	TRBV18	NA	TRBJ1-1	TGTGCCAGCTCACAAATTTTGAACACTGAAGCTTTCTTT	CASSQILNTEAFF
NA	TRBV4-2	NA	TRBJ2-3	TGTGCCAGCAGCCTCGGCAGGGCGAGTGGTAGCACAGATACGCAGTATTTT	CASSLGRASGSTDTQYF
few	TRBV7-3	NA	TRBJ2-1	TGTGCCAGCAGCTTAGTGGACGGCTCCTACAATGAGCAGTTCTTC	CASSLVDGSYNEQFF
NA	TRBV7-8	NA	TRBJ2-7	TGTGCCAGCAGCTTCAAAGAGGGGTTCAGCTCCTACGAGCAGTACTTC	CASSFKEGFSSYEQYF
NA	TRBV2	NA	TRBJ1-2	TGTGCCAGCAGTGAATCATCCAGGGCGGATGGCTACACCTTC	CASSESSRADGYTF
NA	TRBV14	NA	TRBJ2-1	TGTGCCAGCAGCCAAGTAGGAGGGAATGAGCAGTTCTTC	CASSQVGGNEQFF
NA	TRBV7-9	NA	TRBJ2-5	TGTGCCAGCAGCTTAGCGGGACGGATGCAAGAGACCCAGTACTTC	CASSLAGRMQETQYF
NA	TRBV7-8	NA	TRBJ1-2	TGTGCCAGCAGCTTAGCTTACAAGAAATCGGGCTATGGCTACACCTTC	CASSLAYKKSGYGYTF
NA	TRBV6-6	NA	TRBJ1-5	TGTGCCAGCAGTTACTTTGGCAGTTATAGCAATCAGCCCCAGCATTTT	CASSYFGSYSNQPQHF
medium-sized	TRBV18	NA	TRBJ2-7	TGTGCCAGCTCTTTTGGGACTCGATACGAGCAGTACTTC	CASSFGTRYEQYF
NA	TRBV7-9	TRBD1	TRBJ1-6	TGTGCCAGCAGCTTCGGACAGGGTAATTCACCCCTCCACTTT	CASSFGQGNSPLHF
NA	TRBV5-4	NA	TRBJ1-1	TGTGCCAGCAGTCCCGCGGGGGGCAATACTGAAGCTTTCTTT	CASSPAGGNTEAFF
NA	TRBV19	NA	TRBJ1-2	TGTGCCAGTAGTATCCCCGGATACCGCTACAACTATGGCTACACCTTC	CASSIPGYRYNYGYTF
once	TRBV28	TRBD1	TRBJ1-4	TGTGCCAGCAGTTTTAGACAGGGGAATGAAAAACTGTTTTTT	CASSFRQGNEKLFF
NA	TRBV18	NA	TRBJ1-5	TGTGCCAGCTCACCGTCGGGGAGCAATCAGCCCCAGCATTTT	CASSPSGSNQPQHF
NA	TRBV9	TRBD2	TRBJ2-1	TGTGCCAGCAGCGTAGGGGCTAGCGGTTTCTCCTACAATGAGCAGTTCTTC	CASSVGASGFSYNEQFF
few	TRBV2	NA	TRBJ2-7	TGTGCCAGCAGTGAAGTGACGGATTTCTCCGAGCAGTACTTC	CASSEVTDFSEQYF
NA	TRBV6-5	NA	TRBJ2-7	TGTGCCAGCAGCTATGCGGGGGACATGTCCTACGAGCAGTACTTC	CASSYAGDMSYEQYF
NA	TRBV28	NA	TRBJ1-1	TGTGCCAGCAGTTTTGGGGATGCTGCGAACACTGAAGCTTTCTTT	CASSFGDAANTEAFF